Following are 9 T cell receptor beta chains from one sample sequenced in a study of blood T cell repertoires in COVID-19. Sequencing was performed with immunoSEQ multiplex PCR; in TCRdb, only in-frame clones are kept and a portion is missing. The repertoire holds over 100,000 clones, with 70% to 90% as singletons. What was sequenced was peripheral blood. The receptor set was obtained from a human donor in a cohort sampled during active COVID-19.

V and J are TRBV3-1 (or the pseudogene TRBV3-2) and TRBJ2-7; 9 bases line up with TRBD1. Germline V gene sequence: CDR1 LGHDT, CDR2 YNNKEL (reference sequence). The CDR3 consists of 14 residues. The trim removed 4 bases at V and 4 bases at J, leaving 5 bases unmatched. In DNA form, the CDR3 reads TGTGCCAGCAGCCCTGGACAGGGGTGGTACGAGCAGTACTTC. Protein product: CASSPGQGWYEQYF.

V gene TRBV5-4 combines with J gene TRBJ2-2, with TRBD2 matching 10 bases. This CDR3 has 15 residues. V lost 4 bases and J lost 6; bases outside the gene matches: 6. Germline CDR1 is SGHNT and CDR2 is YYREEE (reference sequence). The CDR3 sequence: CASSGTSGAAGELFF. For the CDR3, the DNA is TGTGCCAGCAGCGGCACTAGCGGGGCCGCCGGGGAGCTGTTTTTT.

This chain connects TRBV15 to TRBJ2-7, with 8 bases matching TRBD1. Germline V lookup: CDR1 LNHNV, CDR2 YYDKDF (reference sequence). The CDR3 contains 13 residues. V was pared by 9 bases and J by 5 bases, with 9 bases of the junction left unmatched. The CDR3 coding sequence is TGTGCCACTGCACCGGACAGGGTGAACGAGCAGTACTTC. This encodes CATAPDRVNEQYF. Using reference TRBV15 and TRBJ2-7 for the parts outside the CDR3, the full variable domain is DAMVIQNPRYQVTQFGKPVTLSCSQTLNHNVMYWYQQKSSQAPKLLFHYYDKDFNNEADTPDNFQSRRPNTSFCFLDIRSPGLGDTAMYLCATAPDRVNEQYFGPGTRLTVT.

The CDR3 reads CASSQTLGERSYEQYF. CDR3 bases: TGTGCCAGCAGCCAAACCCTCGGGGAGAGGTCCTACGAGCAGTACTTC. The chain recombines TRBV4-2 with TRBJ2-7, with D perhaps TRBD2 (5 bases). From germline, CDR1 is LGHNA and CDR2 YNFKEQ. The V and J ends lost 2 bases and 1 base respectively, with 15 bases between them. CDR3 length: 16 residues.

The chain joins TRBV2 to TRBJ1-6; 7 bases align to TRBD1. Germline CDR1 reads SNHLY; CDR2 reads FYNNEI. V gave up 1 base and J gave up 7 bases; unmatched junction bases: 4. CDR3 length: 15 amino acids. As DNA, the CDR3 is TGTGCCAGCAGTGAAGAGGGACAGAGGAATTCACCCCTCCACTTT. It specifies CASSEEGQRNSPLHF.

The V and J genes are TRBV18 and TRBJ1-2; D is perhaps TRBD1 (5 bases). CDR3 length: 15 residues. V lost 3 bases to trimming and J lost 7 bases, with 18 bases between them. CDR1 is KGHSH and CDR2 is LQKENI in the germline V gene. The CDR3 bases are TGTGCCAGCTCACCTCGGGAGGGGCGCGCAGTTGGCTACACCTTC. Translation gives CASSPREGRAVGYTF. The full variable domain, in which reference TRBV18 and TRBJ1-2 provide the parts outside the CDR3, is NAGVMQNPRHLVRRRGQEARLRCSPMKGHSHVYWYRQLPEEGLKFMVYLQKENIIDESGMPKERFSAEFPKEGPSILRIQQVVRGDSAAYFCASSPREGRAVGYTFGSGTRLTVV.

The genes are TRBV6-5 and TRBJ1-1, with TRBD1 matching 8 bases. CDR3 size: 13 residues. The trim removed 8 bases at V and 5 bases at J, leaving 7 bases unmatched. Germline CDR1 reads MNHEY; CDR2 reads SVGAGI. The CDR3 DNA sequence: TGTGCCAGCGGACAGGGCTGGGGTACTGAAGCTTTCTTT. Protein product: CASGQGWGTEAFF.

The gene calls are TRBV5-1 and TRBJ2-7; D possibly corresponds to TRBD1 (6 bases). The CDR3 consists of 13 residues. Germline V CDR1 and CDR2: SGHRS, YFSETQ. V lost 4 bases to trimming and J lost 3 bases, with 11 bases between them. Here the CDR3 DNA reads TGCGCCAGCAGCCCAGGGGTAGTCTACGAGCAGTACTTC. This encodes CASSPGVVYEQYF. The whole variable domain, remainder taken from reference TRBV5-1 and TRBJ2-7, is KAGVTQTPRYLIKTRGQQVTLSCSPISGHRSVSWYQQTPGQGLQFLFEYFSETQRNKGNFPGRFSGRQFSNSRSEMNVSTLELGDSALYLCASSPGVVYEQYFGPGTRLTVT.

This clone was counted once. The chain joins TRBV28 to TRBJ1-1; a possible D gene is TRBD1 (5 bases). Germline CDR1 and CDR2: MDHEN and SYDVKM. The CDR3 contains 13 residues. The germline V and J ends were trimmed by 5 bases and 4 bases, with 11 bases remaining between them. CDR3 DNA: TGTGCCAGCAGTCTCAGGGAGGCCACTGAAGCTTTCTTT. The encoded protein is CASSLREATEAFF.